A selection of T cell receptor beta chains follows, all from one sample in a study of T cells in Graves' hyperthyroidism and ophthalmopathy. TCRdb redid the calling of the multiplex PCR reads with MiXCR, one entry per CDR3 protein. The sample lists around 520,000 distinct CDR3 sequences, 12% to 15% seen once, with around 14% in the top ten. Sequenced input: blood. Receptors were obtained from a woman aged 40 to 50 with Graves' hyperthyroidism. Each CDR3 is given with its conserved first and last residue. The D gene is left open where the match is weak. A row's size may be missing; if present it is once, few, many or a size class.

j_call clone_size v_call d_call cdr3_nt cdr3_aa
TRBJ1-3 many TRBV18 . TGTGCCAGCTCAGTACCCGGGCCCCGCTCTGGAAACACCATATATTTT CASSVPGPRSGNTIYF
TRBJ1-2 many TRBV4-1 . TGCGCCAGCAGCCATGACGGGACCGTTAACTATGGCTACACCTTC CASSHDGTVNYGYTF
TRBJ2-1 many TRBV5-1 . TGCGCCAGCAGCTTGGAACTAGACAGCTCCTACAATGAGCAGTTCTTC CASSLELDSSYNEQFF
TRBJ1-1 many TRBV7-9 TRBD1 TGTGCCAGCAGCTTAGCGCTTGGACAGGGCGACACTGAAGCTTTCTTT CASSLALGQGDTEAFF
TRBJ2-3 . TRBV7-9 TRBD2 TGTGCCAGCAGCCCCGGGGGGTTAATCACAGATACGCAGTATTTT CASSPGGLITDTQYF
TRBJ1-2 many TRBV7-2 TRBD1 TGTGCCAGCAGCTTAGATGCGTCGTCAGGGGGGAACTATGGCTACACCTTC CASSLDASSGGNYGYTF
TRBJ2-7 many TRBV2 . TGTGCCAGCATCGGAACGGTACGAAGCTACGAGCAGTACTTC CASIGTVRSYEQYF
TRBJ2-1 many TRBV6-2/TRBV6-3 TRBD1 TGTGCCAGCAGTTACCGGACAGGGGGAGTCGTCGATGAGCAGTTCTTC CASSYRTGGVVDEQFF
TRBJ2-7 many TRBV2 TRBD2 TGTGCCAGCAGTGAAACTAGCGAGAACTACGAGCAGTACTTC CASSETSENYEQYF
TRBJ2-1 many TRBV7-2 . TGTGCCAGCAGCTTAAGTTCTAGGTCGTATGAGCAGTTCTTC CASSLSSRSYEQFF
TRBJ2-5 few TRBV20-1 . TGCAGTGGGGGGGCACAGGGAGAGACCCAGTACTTC CSGGAQGETQYF
TRBJ2-3 . TRBV5-1 TRBD2 TGCGCCAGCAGCTCAACGGGACTAGCGGGAGAAGATACGCAGTATTTT CASSSTGLAGEDTQYF
TRBJ1-5 many TRBV28 . TGTGCCAGCAGCCGAACCCCAGGGGCAAGCAATCAGCCCCAGCATTTT CASSRTPGASNQPQHF
TRBJ1-3 few TRBV19 . TGTGCCAGCGCTGTGACAGGTGGAAACACCATATATTTT CASAVTGGNTIYF
TRBJ2-7 . TRBV7-9 TRBD2 TGTGCCAGCAGCCCGCGGATAGGTAGCGGGAATTTCCCATCTTACGTGCAGTACTTC CASSPRIGSGNFPSYVQYF
TRBJ1-2 many TRBV15 . TGTGCCACCAGCAGAGATGATGTGTATGGCTACACCTTC CATSRDDVYGYTF
TRBJ2-2 . TRBV27 TRBD1 TGTGCCAGCAGTTTCGGGACAGACACCGGGGAGCTGTTTTTT CASSFGTDTGELFF
TRBJ2-2 . TRBV9 . TGTGCCAGCAGCCCCTCCTCAGCCGGGGAGCTGTTTTTT CASSPSSAGELFF
TRBJ2-7 many TRBV20-1 . TGCAGTGCTAGACAAGGGACCGAGCAGTACTTC CSARQGTEQYF
TRBJ2-1 few TRBV7-9 . TGTGCCAGCAGCTCTAGCTTGATCGGGAGTCGCAGCTCCTACAATGAGCAGTTCTTC CASSSSLIGSRSSYNEQFF
TRBJ2-7 few TRBV19 . TGTGCCAGCGCCACTAGCCGTCAAGACTACGAGCAGTACTTC CASATSRQDYEQYF
TRBJ2-1 many TRBV3-1 TRBD2 TGTGCCAGCAGCCAAAATCTAGCGGGAGTAGGTGACAATGAGCAGTTCTTC CASSQNLAGVGDNEQFF
TRBJ2-3 few TRBV6-2/TRBV6-3 . TGTGCCAGCGGAGTGGATCTCGAGCAGTATTTT CASGVDLEQYF
TRBJ1-2 many TRBV2 . TGTGCCAGCAGTGATCGGGGCAGGGCGGGGAACTATGGCTACACCTTC CASSDRGRAGNYGYTF